The source of this T cell receptor (beta chain) is a study of blood T cell repertoires in COVID-19. The protocol was immunoSEQ multiplex PCR, while the TCRdb copy is restricted to in-frame clones and leaves out a portion. Among about 380,000 clones listed, roughly four fifths were seen once. CDR3 length: 14 residues. CDR1 and CDR2 from the germline V gene are LGHDT and YNNKEL (reference sequence). The V and J ends lost 6 bases and 6 bases respectively, with 17 bases between them. Sequences were obtained from peripheral blood. This sequence joins TRBV3-1 (or the pseudogene TRBV3-2) and TRBJ1-2, with D maybe TRBD1 (6 bases). The sequence derives from a human donor with acute or convalescent COVID-19. The donor label of this sample is uncertain. The CDR3 nucleotides are TGTGCCAGCAGTCGGAACCAGGGGCTGAATGGCTACACCTTC. This gives the protein CASSRNQGLNGYTF.